What follows describes a single T cell receptor beta chain. The data were produced by immunoSEQ multiplex PCR, yet TCRdb's version contains in-frame clones alone and is incomplete. The sample has 90,000 or so clones, 85% to 90% seen once. This sample stems from a study of OX40 agonist ivuxolimab in advanced cancers. Study as a whole: Age averaged approximately 60 years (range roughly 23 to 90), and approximately 80% were male. Having had anti-PD-1, anti-PD-L1 or anti-CTLA-4 therapy before was allowed, and under 50% had some. There were three patients with partial responses, one having hepatocellular carcinoma and two cutaneous melanoma.

Germline V gives CDR1 LNHDA, CDR2 SQIVND (reference sequence). This CDR3 is built from 16 residues. V lost 6 bases to trimming and J lost 7 bases; unmatched junction nucleotides: 10. Systemic immunosuppression or a history of autoimmune disease excluded patients. The sequenced sample was CD4+ or CD8+ T cells sorted from blood, obtained in a trial of the OX40 agonist ivuxolimab. V is TRBV19 and J is TRBJ2-1; TRBD2 matches at 12 bases. This receptor was identified in an adult with an advanced solid tumor such as melanoma, head and neck, liver or kidney cancer. The CDR3 coding sequence is TGTGCCAGTAGACCTAAGACTAGCGGGGGATGGAATGAGCAGTTCTTC. Translation: CASRPKTSGGWNEQFF.